The T cell receptor beta chain under discussion was sequenced for a study of blood T cell repertoires in COVID-19. Study-wide background: Whether acute or convalescent, the COVID-19 samples came from the United States, Italy and Spain.

The repertoire was sequenced with immunoSEQ multiplex PCR; TCRdb's copy has only in-frame clones and lacks some. The table shows 100,000 to 150,000 clones, with around 86% occurring only once. The V and J ends lost 7 bases and 8 bases respectively, with 15 bases between them. The CDR3 is 13 amino acids. CDR1 and CDR2 (germline): MGHDK, SYGVNS. This clone was seen once. The source material was peripheral blood. V usage is TRBV25-1 and J usage is TRBJ2-1; tentative D call: TRBD2 (7 bases). This TCR was recovered from a man in his forties or fifties with acute or convalescent COVID-19. The CDR3 nucleotides read TGTGCCAGCAAGGGGGAGGGTTACGATGAGCAGTTCTTC. Its protein is CASKGEGYDEQFF.